This TCR beta chain was sequenced in a study of shared clonotypes between healthy human individuals. Study-wide background: Each donor's CD8 memory used one plate, CD8 naive two, each CD4 subset three. General study findings and limits: The study found 4.5% to 5% of naive CD4 clonotypes shared across a few donors.

From germline, CDR1 is SGHTA and CDR2 FQGNSA. There are 14 residues in the CDR3. V lost 3 bases, J lost 2 bases, and 10 bases lay in between. Sequenced by immunoSEQ multiplex PCR; TCRdb stores in-frame clones only, minus some. The data hold millions of clones, with around 96% observed a single time. For this clone: Its specificity is not known.

Naive CD8 populations comprised CD45RO-negative cells positively selected for CCR7, excluding terminally differentiated effector memory CD45RA+ cells. Each of the donors was a healthy adult who was HIV-negative and had not had a recent acute infection or vaccination. The origin of this receptor is a man between 18 and 35 years old in good health. The specimen was naive CD8+ T cells sorted from blood. The rearrangement uses TRBV7-2 and TRBJ2-5, with D unclear. The CDR3 sequence: CASSFGRPQETQYF. CDR3 in DNA: TGTGCCAGCAGCTTTGGACGGCCTCAAGAGACCCAGTACTTC.